The rows below give T cell receptor beta chains drawn from one sample of a study of identical twins. TCRdb called the 5' RACE reads again in MiXCR, with one record for every CDR3 protein. The sample consists of hundreds of thousands of distinct CDR3 sequences, around 8.6% of them appearing once. These data are also associated with another study on yellow fever vaccine responses in identical twins.

Sequenced: PBMCs. The receptors originated from a woman aged 18-29 years in good health. The CDR3 runs from the conserved cysteine through the conserved F or W. D genes are given only for firm matches. Size values are once, few and many counts, or a class for expanded clones, and some rows have none.

d_gene,v_gene,abundance,j_gene,CDR3nt,CDR3aa
TRBD1,TRBV12-3/TRBV12-4,.,TRBJ2-5,TGTGCCAGCAGTCTCTACCGGGACAGGGGGGAGACCCAGTACTTC,CASSLYRDRGETQYF
TRBD2,TRBV4-2,few,TRBJ2-5,TGTGCCAGCGGGCTAGCGGGAGCCGACCAAGAGACCCAGTACTTC,CASGLAGADQETQYF
.,TRBV6-2/TRBV6-3,many,TRBJ2-1,TGTGCCAGCAGTACGACCCGAAGAGCCTACAATGAGCAGTTCTTC,CASSTTRRAYNEQFF
TRBD1,TRBV3-1,.,TRBJ2-5,TGTGCCTGCAGCCAAGATATATGGACAGGGAAAGAGACCCAGTACTTC,CACSQDIWTGKETQYF
.,TRBV9,few,TRBJ2-7,TGTGCCAGCAGCGTGGGGCAGGGGAACGAGCAGTACTTC,CASSVGQGNEQYF
.,TRBV7-7,.,TRBJ2-1,TGTGCTAGCAGCTTAGCCCATTACACCTACAATGAGCAGTTCTTC,CASSLAHYTYNEQFF
.,TRBV12-3/TRBV12-4,many,TRBJ1-1,TGTGCCAGCACCCTAGGGAACACTGAAGCTTTCTTT,CASTLGNTEAFF
TRBD1,TRBV7-9,.,TRBJ2-7,TGTGCCAGCAGCTTGGTCCGGGACAGCTACGAGCAGTACTTC,CASSLVRDSYEQYF
TRBD1,TRBV19,few,TRBJ2-7,TGTGCCAGTAGTACAGGACAGGGATTCCACGAGCAGTACTTC,CASSTGQGFHEQYF
.,TRBV19,.,TRBJ2-3,TGTGCCAGTAGTATTTTGAGGGGAGTCACAGATACGCAGTATTTT,CASSILRGVTDTQYF
.,TRBV5-1,.,TRBJ2-5,TGCGCCAGCAGCGAAACGGACCCAGGGATAGAGACCCAGTACTTC,CASSETDPGIETQYF
TRBD1,TRBV6-2/TRBV6-3,.,TRBJ1-1,TGTGCCAGCAGTCAGAGAAGGGGGCGACAGGGGAACACTGAAGCTTTCTTT,CASSQRRGRQGNTEAFF
.,TRBV5-4,.,TRBJ2-4,TGTGCCAGCAGCTTTCGGGGGGCGCGAGACATTCAGTACTTC,CASSFRGARDIQYF
.,TRBV10-3,.,TRBJ2-1,TGTGCCATCAGTGATGGTTTTGACAATGAGCAGTTCTTC,CAISDGFDNEQFF
.,TRBV7-9,.,TRBJ1-2,TGTGCCAGCAGCCCCCCGGCTTGGGAGGGTAACTATGGCTACACCTTC,CASSPPAWEGNYGYTF
.,TRBV7-2,.,TRBJ2-2,TGTGCCAGCAGCCCTCAGTGGGGGAGCGGCACCGGGGAGCTGTTTTTT,CASSPQWGSGTGELFF
.,TRBV20-1,few,TRBJ2-5,TGCACCGGATCAGGGGCGCAGACCCAGTACTTC,CTGSGAQTQYF
TRBD2,TRBV6-2/TRBV6-3,.,TRBJ2-1,TGTGCCAGCAGGCTAGCGGGAGGGCCCGAGCAGTTCTTC,CASRLAGGPEQFF
TRBD2,TRBV11-1,.,TRBJ2-5,TGTGCCAGCAGCTTAGCGCTCCCGGGAGGGCCGGGAGGAGAGACCCAGTACTTC,CASSLALPGGPGGETQYF
.,TRBV15,many,TRBJ2-3,TGTGCCACCAGCAGAGGAGGGCAAGGAGATACGCAGTATTTT,CATSRGGQGDTQYF
.,TRBV5-1,many,TRBJ1-1,TGTGCCAGCAGCTTAGGCAGGAACACTGAAGCTTTCTTT,CASSLGRNTEAFF
.,TRBV13,.,TRBJ2-5,TGTGCCAGCAGCGCAGGGGGGTTTGGGCAAGAGACCCAGTACTTC,CASSAGGFGQETQYF
TRBD2,TRBV7-8,few,TRBJ2-3,TGTGCCAGCAGCTTAGAAGCGGGACTAGCCGGAGATACGCAGTATTTT,CASSLEAGLAGDTQYF
TRBD1,TRBV29-1,many,TRBJ2-2,TGCAGCGTCCTCTCGGGACAGGGTCAGGGTGGCGGGGAGCTGTTTTTT,CSVLSGQGQGGGELFF
.,TRBV6-5,many,TRBJ2-7,TGTGCCAGCAGTTACGGGCAGGGCGGATTTCCCGAGCAGTACTTC,CASSYGQGGFPEQYF
.,TRBV12-3/TRBV12-4,.,TRBJ2-5,TGTGCCAGCAGTAAAACTAGGGAGACCCAGTACTTC,CASSKTRETQYF
.,TRBV6-1,.,TRBJ2-5,TGTGCCACGGGTGCAGGAGACCTACAAGAGACCCAGTACTTC,CATGAGDLQETQYF
.,TRBV6-1,few,TRBJ2-1,TGTGCCAGCAGGGAGGAGGAGGCCCACAATGAGCAGTTCTTC,CASREEEAHNEQFF
.,TRBV5-1,few,TRBJ2-7,TGCGCCAGTGCTCAGGGGTTAGCCTACGAGCAGTACTTC,CASAQGLAYEQYF
TRBD1,TRBV6-2/TRBV6-3,.,TRBJ1-5,TGTGCCAGCAGAGAGCAGGGGACAGGCAATCAGCCCCAGCATTTT,CASREQGTGNQPQHF
.,TRBV20-1,few,TRBJ1-5,TGCAGTGCTAGAGACAGCGCCAGTGGTCAGCCCCAGCATTTT,CSARDSASGQPQHF
.,TRBV5-6,.,TRBJ2-1,TGTGCCAGCAGCTTGATCCTAGCGGGACAGGATGAGCAGTTCTTC,CASSLILAGQDEQFF
.,TRBV7-7,few,TRBJ2-1,TGTGCTACCGCACCCGCTGGTTCCTACAATGAGCAGTTCTTC,CATAPAGSYNEQFF
TRBD1,TRBV2,.,TRBJ1-5,TGTGCCAGCAGCCCCAACAGGGGAACGCAGCCCCAGCATTTT,CASSPNRGTQPQHF
TRBD2,TRBV20-1,many,TRBJ2-3,TGCAGTGCTAGACCCCTCGGGAGGACCCTCACAGATACGCAGTATTTT,CSARPLGRTLTDTQYF
.,TRBV27,.,TRBJ2-1,TGTGCCAGCAGTTTCGGGAGAGGTGAGCAGTTCTTC,CASSFGRGEQFF
.,TRBV2,many,TRBJ2-3,TGTGCCAGCAGAGCAGGGTTGGATACGCAGTATTTT,CASRAGLDTQYF
.,TRBV7-9,few,TRBJ2-7,TGTGCCAGCAGCTCCGAGCCCGACAGGCCACCCTACGAGCAGTACTTC,CASSSEPDRPPYEQYF
.,TRBV25-1,many,TRBJ2-2,TGTGCCAGCAGTCCTCTCTGGGGGTCCGGGGAGCTGTTTTTT,CASSPLWGSGELFF
.,TRBV28,.,TRBJ1-2,TGTGCCAGCAGGGACGACTATGGCTACACCTTC,CASRDDYGYTF
TRBD1,TRBV5-6,.,TRBJ2-7,TGTGCCAGCAGCGCTCCGGGACAGGGTTACGAGCAGTACTTC,CASSAPGQGYEQYF
.,TRBV12-5,few,TRBJ1-2,TGTGCTAGTGGTTTACCGAGGGGCGCCTATGGCTACACCTTC,CASGLPRGAYGYTF
.,TRBV4-3,few,TRBJ2-6,TGCGCCAGCAGCCAAGATACGGCGGCCTCTGGGGCCAACGTCCTGACTTTC,CASSQDTAASGANVLTF